Below, one TCR beta chain is given with its context. What it binds is unknown. These data come from a study of cytomegalovirus exposure and HLA in healthy donors. Background on the study: HLA-typed donors were the source of about 85 million unique TCRs, which an early data release held. Of the donors genotyped, about 390 in all, 81% fell in the Caucasian-associated ancestry cluster. Whole-study findings and limits: Among the CMV-associated chains, three were confirmed in vitro as specific for CMV antigens.

This CDR3 comprises 15 residues. V was cut by 1 base and J by 4 bases, with 13 bases left in between. Germline assignment: CDR1 SGHTA and CDR2 FQGNSA. The PCR used 60 Vbeta and 13 Jbeta primers. Sequenced by immunoSEQ multiplex PCR; TCRdb stores in-frame clones only, minus some. This sample has 110,000 or so clones, with 74% found just once. This donor's CMV serostatus went unrecorded. The sample was PBMCs. The clonotype originates from a human donor in good health. This chain connects TRBV7-2 to TRBJ1-2; D is undetermined. The CDR3 DNA reads as TGTGCCAGCAGCTTAGGCCCTCAGGAGGGCTATGGCTACACCTTC. Protein product: CASSLGPQEGYGYTF.